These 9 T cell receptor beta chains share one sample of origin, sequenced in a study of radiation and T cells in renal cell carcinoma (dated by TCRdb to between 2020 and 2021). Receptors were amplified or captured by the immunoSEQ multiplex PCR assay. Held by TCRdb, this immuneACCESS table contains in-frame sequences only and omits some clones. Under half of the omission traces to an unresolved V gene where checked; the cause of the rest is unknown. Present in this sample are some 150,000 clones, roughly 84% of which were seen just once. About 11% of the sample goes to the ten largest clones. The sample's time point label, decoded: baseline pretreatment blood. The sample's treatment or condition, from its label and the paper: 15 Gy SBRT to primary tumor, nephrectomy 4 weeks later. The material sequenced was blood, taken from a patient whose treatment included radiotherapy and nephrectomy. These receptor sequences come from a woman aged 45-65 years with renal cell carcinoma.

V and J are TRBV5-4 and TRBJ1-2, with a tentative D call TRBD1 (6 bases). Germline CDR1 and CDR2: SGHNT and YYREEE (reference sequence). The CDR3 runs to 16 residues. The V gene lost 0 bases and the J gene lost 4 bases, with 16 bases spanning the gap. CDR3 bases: TGTGCCAGCAGCTTGGCAGAGGAGGACAGCCCCTATGGCTACACCTTC. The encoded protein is CASSLAEEDSPYGYTF.

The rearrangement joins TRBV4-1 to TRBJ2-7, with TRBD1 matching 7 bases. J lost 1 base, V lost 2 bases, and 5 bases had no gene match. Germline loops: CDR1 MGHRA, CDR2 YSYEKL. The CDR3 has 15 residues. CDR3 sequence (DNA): TGCGCCAGCAGCCAAACGCTGGGACAGTCCTACGAGCAGTACTTC. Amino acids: CASSQTLGQSYEQYF.

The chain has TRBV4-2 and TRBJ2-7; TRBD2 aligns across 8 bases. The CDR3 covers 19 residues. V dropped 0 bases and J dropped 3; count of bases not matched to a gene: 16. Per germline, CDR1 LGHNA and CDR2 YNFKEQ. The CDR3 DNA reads TGTGCCAGCAGCCAAGAAAAGGGCACCGGGACTAGTTCTAACTACGAGCAGTACTTC. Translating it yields CASSQEKGTGTSSNYEQYF.

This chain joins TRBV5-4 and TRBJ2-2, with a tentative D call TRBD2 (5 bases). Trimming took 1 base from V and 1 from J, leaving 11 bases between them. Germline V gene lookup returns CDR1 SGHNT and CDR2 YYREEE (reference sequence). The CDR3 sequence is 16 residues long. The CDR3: CASSLRLAWNTGELFF. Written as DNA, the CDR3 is TGTGCCAGCAGCTTGCGTCTAGCTTGGAACACCGGGGAGCTGTTTTTT.

CDR3 amino acids: CASSLTLDPPTGTQYF. CDR3 coding DNA: TGTGCCAGCAGCCTTACACTAGATCCCCCAACCGGTACGCAGTATTTT. The genes are TRBV4-2 and TRBJ2-3; weak D call: TRBD2 (5 bases). The CDR3 is 16 residues long. Trimming took 4 bases from V and 8 from J, leaving 22 bases between them. The germline V gene has CDR1 LGHNA and CDR2 YNFKEQ.

DNA of the CDR3: TGTGCCAGCAGCCCAAGGCAGGGGGCATTCGCCTACGAGCAGTACTTC. Translation: CASSPRQGAFAYEQYF. V and J are TRBV7-8 and TRBJ2-7; 8 bases are shared with TRBD1. This CDR3 region has 16 residues. The J segment lost 2 bases and the V segment lost 5 bases, leaving 11 bases of the junction unmatched. The V gene's germline CDR1 is SGHVS and CDR2 FQNEAQ.

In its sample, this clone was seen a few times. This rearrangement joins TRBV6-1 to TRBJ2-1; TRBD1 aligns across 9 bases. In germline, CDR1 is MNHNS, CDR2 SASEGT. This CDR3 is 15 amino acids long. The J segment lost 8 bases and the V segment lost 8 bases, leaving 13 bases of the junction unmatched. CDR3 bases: TGTGCCAGCTCGAGGACAGGGGCTTTGTCCGATGAGCAGTTCTTC. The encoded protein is CASSRTGALSDEQFF.

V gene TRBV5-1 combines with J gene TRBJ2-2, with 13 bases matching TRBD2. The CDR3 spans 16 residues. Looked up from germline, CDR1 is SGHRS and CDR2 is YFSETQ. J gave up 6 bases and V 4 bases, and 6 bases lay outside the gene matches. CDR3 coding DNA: TGCGCCAGCAGCCCGCGACTAGCGGGGGGTGCCGGGGAGCTGTTTTTT. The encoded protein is CASSPRLAGGAGELFF.

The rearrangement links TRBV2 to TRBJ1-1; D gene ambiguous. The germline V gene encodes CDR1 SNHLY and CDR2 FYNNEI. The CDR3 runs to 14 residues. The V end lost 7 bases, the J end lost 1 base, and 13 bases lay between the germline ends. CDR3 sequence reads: CASTPITENTEAFF. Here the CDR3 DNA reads TGTGCCAGCACCCCCATCACAGAGAACACTGAAGCTTTCTTT.